The clone carrying this TCR beta chain was counted between two and nine times. Antigen specificity is unknown. A minimum of 5 micrograms of total RNA was extracted per sample. The data belong to a study of blood T cells in healthy people across ages. The study's findings and limits: Diversity estimated from one million T cells was considered an underestimate. As age increased, TCR beta diversity per million T cells fell in a roughly linear fashion.

Together with a sample-barcoded 5' primer, a J-beta primer mix was included in a second PCR lasting roughly 6 to 12 cycles. A template-switch adaptor containing 12 random nucleotides labeled each cDNA molecule. TCRdb fed the 5' RACE reads into MiXCR, producing one record per CDR3 protein. Of hundreds of thousands of distinct CDR3 sequences in the sample, 40% to 65% are singletons; the top ten hold around an eighth. The source of this sequence is a woman of 80 years or more in good health. The source material was blood.

The CDR3 region has the DNA TGCAGTGCTATGGGGTATTCACCCCTCCACTTT. This sequence encodes CSAMGYSPLHF. The V gene is TRBV20-1, the J gene TRBJ1-6; D not certain. Germline loops: CDR1 DFQATT, CDR2 SNEGSKA (reference sequence). V lost 4 bases, J lost 8 bases, and 6 bases lay in between. The CDR3 extends over 11 amino acids.